This T cell receptor (beta chain) comes out of a study of cytomegalovirus exposure and HLA in healthy donors. Trimming pared 2 bases from V and 5 bases from J, leaving 25 bases between. Germline values: CDR1 MNHNS, CDR2 SASEGT. This CDR3 has 18 residues. Amplification used 60 Vbeta primers and 13 Jbeta primers. TCRdb's copy holds only in-frame clones and misses some; the assay was immunoSEQ multiplex PCR. The table lists about 100,000 clones, around three quarters of them singletons, with about 4.3% in the top ten. This clone was counted only a few times. The source material was PBMCs. V and J are TRBV6-1 and TRBJ2-7, with D tentatively TRBD1 (6 bases). This TCR came from a male donor in good health and CMV-seronegative. In DNA form, the CDR3 reads TGTGCCAGCAGTGAACGTTCAAAGACAGGAACCCTTCGGGACGAGCAGTACTTC. It encodes CASSERSKTGTLRDEQYF.